This T cell receptor beta chain is from a study of T cell changes during pregnancy in multiple sclerosis. Trimming pared 3 bases from V and 5 bases from J, leaving 13 bases between. The CDR3 runs to 13 residues. The germline V gene has CDR1 SQVTM and CDR2 ANQGSEA. Only in-frame clones appear in the TCRdb table, and some are missing; sequencing was by immunoSEQ multiplex PCR. The sample has around 70,000 clones, more than 75% seen once. The receptor was isolated from a female donor with multiple sclerosis, enrolled in a pregnancy study. The V gene is TRBV29-1, the J gene TRBJ2-5; D possibly corresponds to TRBD2 (5 bases). Sequences were derived from peripheral blood, sampled in the third trimester of pregnancy. CDR3 sequence reads: CSVDLGATETQYF. The CDR3 DNA reads TGCAGCGTTGATCTGGGAGCCACTGAGACCCAGTACTTC.